The present entry profiles one TCR beta chain with its context. Antigen: not known. Generated by immunoSEQ multiplex PCR, the TCRdb table keeps only in-frame clones and is missing some. Of around 56,000 clones in the sample, around 79% were seen once. The sample comes from a study of radiotherapy plus CTLA-4 blockade in lung cancer. Study conclusions and caveats: Subsequent to radiotherapy plus ipilimumab, tumor-derived TCR clones underwent expansion in blood. Reports identified early blood T cell clone dynamics, with interferon-beta, as the best response predictor.

Ipilimumab-mediated CTLA-4 blockade plus focal radiation was given to patients having chemo-refractory metastatic non-small-cell lung cancer. CDR1 is ENHRY and CDR2 is SYGVKD in the germline V gene. The CDR3 consists of 13 residues. The ends lost 11 bases at V and 5 bases at J; junction bases unmatched: 8. The V call is TRBV10-3, the J call TRBJ1-5; TRBD1 agrees at 8 bases. Sequences were derived from peripheral blood, sampled from a patient treated with radiotherapy plus ipilimumab. The receptor comes from a human donor with non-small cell lung cancer who had a complete response to radiotherapy plus ipilimumab. The CDR3 loop reads CAANDRGDQPQHF. The CDR3, as DNA: TGTGCCGCCAACGACAGGGGAGATCAGCCCCAGCATTTT.